Shown below are 31 T cell receptor beta chains from a single sample sequenced in a study of ipilimumab plus nivolumab after autologous stem cell transplantation. Sequencing used immunoSEQ multiplex PCR; TCRdb keeps in-frame clones, though not all of them. Altogether approximately 12,000 clones are present, approximately 70% being singletons, with the ten largest covering roughly 11%. Here the sequenced sample was PBMCs, taken in a trial of ipilimumab plus nivolumab as post-transplant consolidation. The source of these receptors is a male donor with multiple myeloma.

V usage is TRBV9 and J usage is TRBJ2-7, with a possible D match to TRBD1 (6 bases). Trimming stripped 0 bases from V and 0 bases from J, with 13 bases between. CDR1 and CDR2 (germline): SGDLS, YYNGEE. CDR3 length: 16 residues. Here the CDR3 reads CASSVADTGSSYEQYF. In DNA form, the CDR3 reads TGTGCCAGCAGCGTAGCTGATACAGGGAGCTCCTACGAGCAGTACTTC.

The chain couples TRBV6-1 to TRBJ2-5; no clear D. CDR1 is MNHNS, CDR2 SASEGT, per germline. Trimming left V 7 bases short and J 11 bases short, with 17 bases between. The CDR3 is 12 residues long. The CDR3 spells CASTDSISEQYF. In nucleotides, the CDR3 is TGTGCCAGCACAGACTCGATATCGGAACAGTACTTC.

The chain joins TRBV6-1 to TRBJ2-2; 12 positions match TRBD2. The germline V gene encodes CDR1 MNHNS and CDR2 SASEGT. The CDR3 covers 14 residues. With 5 bases clipped from V and 8 bases from J, the junction kept 3 bases outside the gene matches. CDR3 region: CASSLAGGPGELFF. The CDR3 region has the DNA TGTGCCAGCAGTCTAGCGGGGGGGCCTGGGGAGCTGTTTTTT.

This clone was counted once. This chain joins TRBV5-4 and TRBJ2-2; maybe TRBD1 (6 bases). The CDR3 length is 16 residues. The V gene's germline CDR1 is SGHNT and CDR2 YYREEE (reference sequence). Trimming cost V 6 bases and J 4 bases, with 19 bases left between them. In DNA form, the CDR3 reads TGTGCCAGCAAACCACAGGGTCGTACGGGCACCGGGGAGCTGTTTTTT. It yields the protein CASKPQGRTGTGELFF.

For this clone: The sample holds other DNA sequences that translate to the same CDR3. The genes are TRBV5-1 and TRBJ2-4, with TRBD1 as a possible D gene (8 bases). The germline V gene encodes CDR1 SGHRS and CDR2 YFSETQ. V gave up 4 bases and J gave up 8 bases, with 16 bases separating them. This CDR3 contains 14 residues. CDR3 in amino acids: CASSLRQGRDIQYF. The DNA of the CDR3 is TGCGCCAGCAGCCTCCGACAGGGGAGGGACATTCAGTACTTC.

V gene TRBV9 combines with J gene TRBJ2-3; 8 bases are a match to TRBD2. Germline loops: CDR1 SGDLS, CDR2 YYNGEE. The junction had 14 bases not matched to a gene; V was cut back by 1 base and J by 4 bases. The CDR3 contains 18 residues. The CDR3 coding sequence is TGTGCCAGCAGCGTAAGTCCCCTCCGGGTCGGGAGGGCAGATACGCAGTATTTT. Its translation is CASSVSPLRVGRADTQYF.

The chain has TRBV7-2 and TRBJ1-5, with D maybe TRBD1 (5 bases). The V gene's germline CDR1 is SGHTA and CDR2 FQGNSA. The V gene lost 0 bases and the J gene lost 3 bases, with 9 bases spanning the gap. The CDR3 covers 15 residues. The CDR3 sequence: CASSLARDNNQPQHF. In DNA, the CDR3 is TGTGCCAGCAGCTTAGCCAGGGATAACAATCAGCCCCAGCATTTT.

V usage is TRBV27 and J usage is TRBJ1-2; a weak D match, TRBD1 (6 bases). Germline V CDR1 and CDR2: MNHEY, SMNVEV (reference sequence). CDR3 size: 15 residues. Trimming took off 5 bases at V and 4 bases at J, with 17 bases between the two ends. This CDR3 is CASSVQQGRSYGYTF. CDR3 DNA sequence: TGTGCCAGCAGTGTACAACAGGGACGGAGCTATGGCTACACCTTC.

In its sample, this clone was seen a few times. The rearrangement links TRBV11-3 to TRBJ2-2, with TRBD1 matching over 9 bases. From germline, CDR1 is SGHNT and CDR2 YENEEA. The trim removed 4 bases at V and 3 bases at J, leaving 6 bases unmatched. There are 16 residues in the CDR3. The CDR3 sequence: CASSSGGQGDTGELFF. DNA of the CDR3: TGTGCCAGCAGCTCGGGGGGACAGGGCGACACCGGGGAGCTGTTTTTT.

This rearrangement joins TRBV6-1 to TRBJ2-7, with D perhaps matching TRBD1 or TRBD2 (5 bases each). Germline CDR1 MNHNS, CDR2 SASEGT. The CDR3 length is 13 residues. The V end was cut by 5 bases, the J end by 0 bases, with 8 bases between. The CDR3 is CASSRDGSYEQYF. CDR3 nucleotides: TGTGCCAGCAGTAGGGACGGCTCCTACGAGCAGTACTTC.

V gene TRBV10-2 combines with J gene TRBJ2-7, with 8 positions matching TRBD2. The CDR3 has 13 amino acids. The V and J ends lost 8 bases and 3 bases, in that order; junction bases with no gene match: 6. CDR1 WSHSY and CDR2 SAAADI come from the germline V gene. Here the CDR3 reads CASRALADYEQYF. DNA of the CDR3: TGCGCCAGCCGGGCACTAGCGGACTACGAGCAGTACTTC.

V usage is TRBV5-1 and J usage is TRBJ2-2, with 7 positions matching TRBD1. Germline loops: CDR1 SGHRS, CDR2 YFSETQ. V gave up 3 bases and J gave up 1 base; unmatched junction bases: 6. The CDR3 runs to 16 residues. The CDR3 DNA is TGCGCCAGCAGCTCCGGGACAGTGATGAACACCGGGGAGCTGTTTTTT. It encodes CASSSGTVMNTGELFF.

This clone showed up just once. The CDR3, as DNA: TGTGCCAGCAGTGAGAATCACGAGCAGTACTTC. As protein: CASSENHEQYF. The chain carries TRBV6-1 and TRBJ2-7, with no clear D. From germline, CDR1 is MNHNS and CDR2 SASEGT. Trimming cost V 3 bases and J 5 bases, with 5 bases left between them. There are 11 residues in the CDR3.

This clone was observed a handful of times. The CDR3 protein is CASSQIGTGIEAFF. CDR3 sequence (DNA): TGCGCCAGCAGCCAAATAGGGACAGGGATAGAAGCTTTCTTT. The chain uses TRBV4-1 and TRBJ1-1; 9 nucleotides line up with TRBD1. The germline gives CDR1 MGHRA, CDR2 YSYEKL. The CDR3 consists of 14 residues. The V segment lost 2 bases and the J segment 8 bases; nucleotides outside the gene matches: 6.

As concerns this clone: Different DNA sequences within this sample yield the same CDR3. This chain links TRBV6-5 with TRBJ2-5; tentatively, D is TRBD2 (5 bases). V was shortened by 7 bases and J by 4 bases, with 7 bases between the two germline ends. This CDR3 is 11 amino acids long. In germline, CDR1 is MNHEY, CDR2 SVGAGI. The CDR3 DNA reads TGTGCCAGCATACGGGGAGAGACCCAGTACTTC. This gives the protein CASIRGETQYF.

The V gene is TRBV2, the J gene TRBJ2-3; 14 bases align to TRBD2. The CDR3 has 15 amino acids. Germline trimming cut 4 bases from V and 5 bases from J; bases unmatched to any gene: 2. Looked up from germline, CDR1 is SNHLY and CDR2 is FYNNEI. This chain's CDR3 is CASSGTSGGQDTQYF. The CDR3 bases are TGTGCCAGCAGTGGGACTAGCGGGGGGCAAGATACGCAGTATTTT.

This clone rates as medium-sized. The chain is built from TRBV5-1 and TRBJ1-1; TRBD1 matches at 7 bases. J lost 2 bases, V lost 3 bases, and 7 bases had no gene match. In germline, CDR1 is SGHRS, CDR2 YFSETQ. CDR3 length equals 15 residues. The CDR3 bases are TGCGCCAGCAGCTGGGGCGACAGGGACAACACTGAAGCTTTCTTT. It encodes CASSWGDRDNTEAFF.

V gene TRBV7-2 combines with J gene TRBJ2-1, with no clear D. V was cut by 2 bases and J by 6 bases, with 14 bases left in between. This CDR3 has 15 residues. Germline V gene sequence: CDR1 SGHTA, CDR2 FQGNSA. The CDR3: CASSLKGVESNEQFF. The CDR3 nucleotides read TGTGCCAGCAGCTTAAAGGGTGTAGAGTCCAATGAGCAGTTCTTC.

This chain connects TRBV7-2 to TRBJ2-4; D remains ambiguous. CDR1 SGHTA and CDR2 FQGNSA come from the germline V gene. The V and J ends lost 5 bases and 2 bases respectively, with 10 bases between them. The CDR3 has 14 residues. CDR3 bases: TGTGCCAGCAGCCAAACAGCGACCAAAAACATTCAGTACTTC. Translated, it gives CASSQTATKNIQYF.

The chain is built from TRBV9 and TRBJ1-2; TRBD1 aligns across 7 bases. Trimming took 7 bases from V and 5 from J; bases not matched to a gene: 8. The V gene's germline CDR1 is SGDLS and CDR2 YYNGEE. This CDR3 is built from 13 residues. The CDR3 sequence is CASDGTASYGYTF. CDR3 in DNA: TGTGCCAGCGACGGGACAGCATCTTATGGCTACACCTTC.

By sample share, this clone is medium-sized. V and J are TRBV27 and TRBJ2-2, with 14 bases that match TRBD2. Germline trimming cut 8 bases from V and 0 bases from J; bases unmatched to any gene: 5. This CDR3 comprises 17 residues. Germline loops: CDR1 MNHEY, CDR2 SMNVEV (reference sequence). CDR3 sequence: CASRTSGGYSNTGELFF. DNA for the CDR3: TGTGCCAGCCGGACTAGCGGGGGGTACTCGAACACCGGGGAGCTGTTTTTT.

The chain has TRBV11-3 and TRBJ2-5; TRBD2 agrees at 9 bases. This CDR3 has 15 residues. Trimming removed 5 bases from V and 3 bases from J; junction bases left unmatched: 7. CDR1 and CDR2 (germline): SGHNT, YENEEA. CDR3 sequence (DNA): TGTGCCAGCAGCAGAGCTTCTAGCGGGGAAGAGACCCAGTACTTC. Residues: CASSRASSGEETQYF.

The V and J genes are TRBV9 and TRBJ1-2; D is uncertain. Looked up from germline, CDR1 is SGDLS and CDR2 is YYNGEE. Trimming stripped 0 bases from V and 5 bases from J, with 11 bases between. There are 14 residues in the CDR3. CDR3 amino acids: CASSVGEDLYGYTF. In nucleotides, the CDR3 is TGTGCCAGCAGCGTAGGGGAGGACCTATATGGCTACACCTTC.

The rearrangement joins TRBV27 to TRBJ1-2; 7 bases line up with TRBD1. Germline loops: CDR1 MNHEY, CDR2 SMNVEV (reference sequence). The junction had 5 bases not matched to a gene; V was cut back by 0 bases and J by 4 bases. The CDR3 sequence is 15 residues long. CDR3 coding DNA: TGTGCCAGCAGTTTATCCAGGGACAGCGGCTATGGCTACACCTTC. Translated, it gives CASSLSRDSGYGYTF.

The chain uses TRBV4-2 and TRBJ1-2; TRBD1 aligns across 7 bases. Germline V gives CDR1 LGHNA, CDR2 YNFKEQ. CDR3 length equals 14 residues. Trimming cost V 4 bases and J 0 bases; bases outside gene matches: 2. As DNA, the CDR3 is TGTGCCAGCAGCCGGGACAGAGCTAACTATGGCTACACCTTC. Translated, it gives CASSRDRANYGYTF.

There are a few counts of this clone. The chain links TRBV7-2 to TRBJ2-3; 14 positions agree with TRBD2. Germline CDR1 and CDR2: SGHTA and FQGNSA. CDR3 size: 19 residues. The ends lost 5 bases at V and 3 bases at J; junction bases unmatched: 13. The DNA of the CDR3 is TGTGCCAGCAGCCTACTCCAGCCGGGACTAGCGGGGGAGACAGATACGCAGTATTTT. This translates into CASSLLQPGLAGETDTQYF.

The chain is built from TRBV27 and TRBJ1-1, with no clear D. Trimming took 0 bases from V and 0 from J, leaving 8 bases between them. The CDR3 length is 15 residues. CDR1 MNHEY and CDR2 SMNVEV come from the germline V gene (reference sequence). Written as DNA, the CDR3 is TGTGCCAGCAGTTTATCCCGCATCATGAACACTGAAGCTTTCTTT. Residues: CASSLSRIMNTEAFF.

V and J are TRBV10-3 and TRBJ2-1; 8 bases are a match to TRBD1. J gave up 5 bases and V 3 bases, and 6 bases lay outside the gene matches. Germline V gene data show CDR1 as ENHRY and CDR2 as SYGVKD. The CDR3 spans 15 residues. CDR3 region: CAISDPGQGNNEQFF. CDR3 nucleotides: TGTGCCATCAGTGATCCCGGACAGGGTAACAATGAGCAGTTCTTC.

Only a few counts were recorded for this clone. The chain joins TRBV7-9 to TRBJ2-1; 12 bases match TRBD1. There are 16 residues in the CDR3. Losses at the gene ends were 5 bases for V and 8 bases for J; bases not matched to a gene: 10. Germline CDR1 reads SEHNR; CDR2 reads FQNEAQ (reference sequence). The CDR3 region has the DNA TGTGCCAGCAGCCAAATGAGCCGGGACAGGGGGCATGAGCAGTTCTTC. As protein: CASSQMSRDRGHEQFF.

The chain carries TRBV2 and TRBJ1-2; 7 bases match TRBD1. V trimming: 8 bases; J trimming: 3 bases; junction bases outside the gene matches: 6. Per the germline V gene, CDR1 is SNHLY and CDR2 is FYNNEI. This CDR3 spans 13 amino acids. The CDR3 nucleotides read TGTGCCAGCGCGGCAGGGGGGGACTATGGCTACACCTTC. Translating gives CASAAGGDYGYTF.

This chain connects TRBV5-1 to TRBJ1-3; TRBD1 aligns across 10 bases. Germline V CDR1 and CDR2: SGHRS, YFSETQ. The CDR3 is made up of 15 amino acids. Trimming removed 3 bases from V and 4 bases from J; junction bases left unmatched: 4. This CDR3 is CASSSGTGVGNTIYF. The CDR3 nucleotides are TGCGCCAGCAGCTCCGGGACAGGGGTCGGAAACACCATATATTTT.